This TCR beta chain was profiled in a study of cytomegalovirus exposure and HLA in healthy donors (dated by TCRdb to between 2016 and 2019). About the full investigation: In an earlier analysis of approximately 640 of the donors, under 300 Gb of sequence data and about 110 million unique TCR beta sequences from 180 million or so T cells were reported. About 280 gigabases of sequencing data and 70 million to 100 million unique TCR sequences made up an early release that covered approximately 620 HLA-typed donors. Of the roughly 400 genotyped donors, 70% to 90% were placed in the genetic ancestry cluster associated with self-reported Caucasian donors. The study was designed to test whether signatures of past pathogen exposure could be identified by cataloging public T cell receptors. The study used immunosequencing to profile the T cell repertoires of 670 or so subjects and linked those repertoires to cytomegalovirus serostatus. A separate validation cohort of roughly 120 different subjects was used in addition to the approximately 640-subject first cohort. To predict cytomegalovirus infection status, the study combined high-throughput TCR immunosequencing, statistical association of individual TCRs with disease status, and machine learning. To study patterns of TCR occurrence, a later analysis re-analyzed previously published TCR beta repertoires from around 670 donors and added high-resolution HLA genotyping. Rather than drawing on any new phenotypic data, the later analysis identified candidate immune exposures from TCR beta sequences and the way those sequences occurred across donors. An earlier analysis of some 500 of the donors used high-throughput TCR beta sequencing to judge whether each TCR beta V gene segment behaved as functional or pseudogenic. Alongside the repertoire data, information on donor age, sex, ethnicity and CMV serostatus was compiled. In a later genetic analysis, genome-wide SNP genotypes for about three fifths of the 666 donors were used, and that subset was treated as a discovery cohort. Every repertoire in the discovery cohort had been generated on one and the same sequencing platform. Class I and class II HLA loci were covered by the typing at four-digit resolution. The number of donors typed differed by locus, with about 629-630 for A, B, C, DRB1 and DQB1, 522 for DQA1, over 600 for DPA1, and approximately 470 for DPB1. Because of strong linkage in the cohort, roughly five DR-DQ haplotypes were treated as single units for association and clustering. Among 300 to 500 genotyped donors of the cohort, an average of approximately 240,000 unique TCR beta nucleotide sequences was sequenced per donor, of which roughly 17% were non-productive. Study-wide conclusions, independent of this receptor: Because HLA typing was missing for some donors at each locus, association tests included only the typed subset. The cohort was sequenced for TCR beta chains only, and without alpha or paired-chain data the features that could be detected were limited. A total of 164 TCR beta chains were listed by the study as associated with cytomegalovirus. The earlier analysis of approximately 560 of the donors excluded approximately 15 rarely observed V segments, including chromosome 9 orphons, because counts were too low. The only immune exposure information available for the cohort was CMV serostatus. Strong co-occurrence of HLA alleles, especially DR and DQ, made assigning TCR associations to individual alleles difficult. In an earlier analysis of about 600 of the donors, most TCR beta V segments appeared in productive rearrangements about 87% or about 30% of the time, broadly matching IMGT annotations. The authors suggested that the approach could potentially be generalized to other disease states and immunological phenotypes. Compared with equally common non-associated chains, HLA-associated TCR beta chains in a later analysis were more clonally expanded and had lower generation probabilities. According to a later analysis, parvovirus B19, influenza, CMV and Epstein-Barr virus appeared linked to several top co-occurrence clusters. In a later analysis, TCR association rates were found to vary across HLA loci, with the most associated TCRs seen for DRB1 alleles and the fewest for HLA-C alleles. The classifier was reported to diagnose cytomegalovirus status with high specificity and sensitivity in both the original cohort and the validation cohort. The 87-base-pair reads could not distinguish some IMGT-functional V segments, including TRBV6-2 and TRBV6-3, so those segments were excluded. A few of the identified cytomegalovirus-associated TCR beta chains were confirmed in vitro to be specific for cytomegalovirus antigens. According to a later genetic analysis, donors in an Asian-associated ancestry cluster had fewer N-insertions in productive TCRs than the approximately 650-donor mean. A later analysis found that most CMV-associated TCR beta chains appeared HLA-restricted, with HLA associations seemingly driven largely by CMV exposure. A further reported finding was that TCR beta sequences accurately predicted the HLA-A and HLA-B alleles for most subjects in the first cohort. An association between a missense DCLRE1C variant and V-gene and J-gene trimming of TCR beta chains was found in a later genetic analysis and replicated in an independent cohort. A cluster of highly shared sequence variants was judged likely to be a technical artifact of the sequencing pipeline. Correlated functional status among segregating V segments might be attributable to linkage disequilibrium, but an unknown experimental factor could not be ruled out. Roughly uniform sequencing depth across donors was assumed in presence/absence analyses, although this assumption may not hold. Specific HLA alleles were associated with 15,000 to 20,000 TCR beta sequences at a false discovery rate of 0.05 in a later analysis. Across donors, most TCR sequences were observed very rarely, whereas some public TCRs were present in many individuals.

The cohort consisted of 666 healthy bone marrow donors. At the time of sampling, all cohort members were nominally healthy, though unrecorded immune exposures were likely present. The donor tested CMV seronegative, placing the donor among the 350 or so seronegative members of the cohort. A peripheral blood sample was collected from each donor, and TCR beta sequencing was performed on peripheral blood mononuclear cells. The Qiagen DNeasy Blood Extraction Kit was used to extract genomic DNA from the blood cell samples. V is pared back by 3 bases and J by 0 bases, with 12 bases lying between the germline termini. Including cysteine and phenylalanine, the CDR3 has 15 amino acids. The only DNA kept is the CDR3, 45 bases in frame from the first base. CDR1 and CDR2 are drawn from the germline V gene (reference sequence): GTSNPN, SVGIG. Library preparation was by the immunoSEQ multiplex PCR assay. The multiplex PCR relied on a mix of 60 forward primers for TCR Vbeta segments and 13 reverse primers for TCR Jbeta segments. The CDR3 region of rearranged TCR beta genes was amplified from genomic DNA by a multiplex PCR assay. The Illumina HiSeq System was used to sequence the amplified TCR beta libraries as 87-base-pair reads. In the original analysis: A later analysis counted about 80 million unique TCR beta chains across the roughly 700 repertoires, and 9.5 million to 11 million of these chains were shared by at least two donors. Raw reads were error-corrected and collapsed into unique sequences by a nearest-neighbor algorithm in which closely related sequences were merged to remove PCR and sequencing errors. CDR3 sequences were aligned to IMGT reference sequences to assign V, D and J gene segments. For a sequence to be retained, at least a six-nucleotide match to both a V gene segment and a J gene segment was required. Rearrangements were called productive when the CDR3 lacked stop codons and stayed in frame with V and J; all others were non-productive. CDR3 was defined by IMGT convention, running from the second conserved V-encoded cysteine to the conserved J-encoded phenylalanine. Sequences without an unambiguous match to a single V gene segment were excluded from the earlier analysis of 450 to 650 of the donors. In an earlier analysis of approximately 550 of the donors, V segments were called functional above 56.7% productive rearrangements and were called segregating when the between-donor standard deviation exceeded 5%. A statistical classification framework was built to diagnose cytomegalovirus status from the catalog of TCR beta chain sequences. In a later analysis, TCR nucleotide sequences were compared against IMGT/GENE-DB human TR gene sequences so that V and J genes could be assigned. A later analysis assigned CDR3 sequences and most-parsimonious VDJ recombination scenarios with the TCRdist pipeline. A later analysis defined each TCR beta chain by its CDR3 amino acid sequence plus V-gene family, and excluded reads lacking a unique V-gene family. To address suspected cross-contamination and a sequencing artifact, a later analysis removed a few hundred highly shared, low-generation-probability nucleotide sequences. A later analysis calculated a clonal expansion index for each public chain from normalized within-repertoire ranks of inferred template counts. Generation probabilities in a later analysis came from a VDJ recombination model fitted to out-of-frame rearrangements, and those results were checked against IGoR. A later analysis scored TCR-TCR, TCR-HLA and TCR-CMV co-occurrence with hypergeometric tests, applying a repertoire-size bias correction to TCR pairs. To estimate false discovery rates, a later analysis permuted the HLA or CMV assignments 20 times. In a later analysis, co-occurring TCRs were grouped using DBSCAN, and TCRdist sequence similarity was added for clustering within HLA-allele-positive subsets. Co-occurrence clustering excluded repertoires with fewer than 30,000 or more than 120,000 public chains, plus five with anomalous nucleotide sharing. Entries here come from immuneACCESS through TCRdb and include only in-frame sequences with V and J called. Some clones fail to appear in such tables; in the studies checked, an unresolved V gene covers under half of the shortfall, and the cause of the remainder is unknown. V and J calls and clone size are as listed in that table; D and trimming were resolved from the DNA. Present in this sample are 210,000 or so clones, about 75% of which were seen just once. The leading ten clones occupy 1.5% to 2% of the sample.

Details on this clone: The clone's antigen remains unknown. No much larger clonotype is one base removed from it; base qualities were not supplied.

This TCR was recovered from a man in his late teens or twenties in good health and CMV-seronegative. Sequencing input: PBMCs. The chain employs TRBV30 and TRBJ1-5, with the D gene not clear enough to name. For the CDR3, the sequence is CAWRISTASNQPQHF. The DNA is TGTGCCTGGAGGATAAGTACAGCTAGCAATCAGCCCCAGCATTTT.